This TCR beta chain was recorded in a study of response to subunit inactivated influenza vaccine. General study points: A suggestion made by the authors is that each seasonal influenza vaccination recruits few new T cells.

This clonotype has a handful of counts. The target antigen is unknown. Trimming took off 10 bases at V and 1 base at J, with 19 bases between the two ends. The length of the CDR3 is 15 residues. From germline, CDR1 is MNHEY and CDR2 SVGEGT. TCRdb redid the calling of the RT-PCR reads with MiXCR, one entry per CDR3 protein. The sample records approximately 170,000 distinct CDR3 sequences, 13% to 15% being singletons. The material sequenced was CD8+ T cells sorted from PBMCs, taken about 5 days after vaccination. The chain uses TRBV6-2 or TRBV6-3 and TRBJ1-1; TRBD1 might be the D (5 bases). This receptor was taken from a man aged 45-65 years who received an inactivated influenza vaccine. The CDR3 is CAIRGTLGENTEAFF. DNA of the CDR3: TGTGCCATCCGAGGGACCTTAGGAGAGAACACTGAAGCTTTCTTT.